This T cell receptor (beta chain) comes out of a study of T-cell reconstitution after alpha-beta-depleted transplantation in children. The CDR3 contains 16 residues. The V gene end was trimmed by 7 bases and the J gene end by 3 bases; junction bases not matched to a gene: 16. Per germline, CDR1 DFQATT and CDR2 SNEGSKA (reference sequence). Unique molecular identifiers tagged the TCRbeta library. TCRdb fed the PCR reads into MiXCR, producing one record per CDR3 protein. The sample includes about 610,000 distinct CDR3 sequences, over 9.5% of them seen just once. V is TRBV20-1 and J is TRBJ2-5; TRBD1 matches at 8 bases. The TCR was taken from a human donor who donated a stem cell graft to a child with acute myeloid leukemia. This sample comprised PBMCs from the stem cell graft donor, obtained from the stem cell graft. The CDR3 DNA reads as TGCAGTGTTACCCGGGGGACAGGTAAAGGAGAAGAGACCCAGTACTTC. Amino acids: CSVTRGTGKGEETQYF.